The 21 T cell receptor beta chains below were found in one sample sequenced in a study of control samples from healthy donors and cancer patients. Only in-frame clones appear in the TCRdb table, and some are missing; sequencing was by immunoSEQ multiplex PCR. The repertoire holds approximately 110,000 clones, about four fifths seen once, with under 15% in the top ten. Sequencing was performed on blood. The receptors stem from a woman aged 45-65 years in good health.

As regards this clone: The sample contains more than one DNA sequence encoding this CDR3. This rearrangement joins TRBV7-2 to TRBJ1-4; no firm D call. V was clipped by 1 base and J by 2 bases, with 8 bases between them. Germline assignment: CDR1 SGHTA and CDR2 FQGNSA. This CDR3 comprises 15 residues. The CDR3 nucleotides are TGTGCCAGCAGCTTAGGGTCTACCACTAATGAAAAACTGTTTTTT. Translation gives CASSLGSTTNEKLFF.

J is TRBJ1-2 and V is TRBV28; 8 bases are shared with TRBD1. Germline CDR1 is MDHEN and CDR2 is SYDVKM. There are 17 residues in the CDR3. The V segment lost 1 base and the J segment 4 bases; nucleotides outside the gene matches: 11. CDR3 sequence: CASSLSAPDREGYGYTF. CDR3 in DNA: TGTGCCAGCAGTTTATCAGCTCCGGACAGGGAAGGCTATGGCTACACCTTC.

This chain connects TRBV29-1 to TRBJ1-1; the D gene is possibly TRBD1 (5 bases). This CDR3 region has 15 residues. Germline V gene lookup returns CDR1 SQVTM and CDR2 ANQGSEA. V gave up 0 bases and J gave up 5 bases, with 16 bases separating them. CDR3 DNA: TGCAGCGTTGAAGACGTTCAGGTTGCAGGGACTGAAGCTTTCTTT. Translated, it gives CSVEDVQVAGTEAFF.

Here the CDR3 reads CASSLVGGLSGANVLTF. In DNA form, the CDR3 reads TGCGCCAGCAGCTTGGTGGGGGGCCTGTCTGGGGCCAACGTCCTGACTTTC. The rearrangement links TRBV5-1 to TRBJ2-6; D could derive from TRBD1 or TRBD2 (6 bases each). The germline gives CDR1 SGHRS, CDR2 YFSETQ. V was clipped by 0 bases and J by 1 base, with 11 bases between them. The length of the CDR3 is 17 residues. Full variable domain (remainder filled in from reference TRBV5-1 and TRBJ2-6): KAGVTQTPRYLIKTRGQQVTLSCSPISGHRSVSWYQQTPGQGLQFLFEYFSETQRNKGNFPGRFSGRQFSNSRSEMNVSTLELGDSALYLCASSLVGGLSGANVLTFGAGSRLTVL.

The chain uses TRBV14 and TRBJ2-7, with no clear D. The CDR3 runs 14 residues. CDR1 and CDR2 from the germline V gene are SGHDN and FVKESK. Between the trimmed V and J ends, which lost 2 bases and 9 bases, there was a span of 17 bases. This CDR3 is CASSQIQFPQVQYF. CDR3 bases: TGTGCCAGCAGCCAAATACAGTTCCCTCAAGTGCAGTACTTC.

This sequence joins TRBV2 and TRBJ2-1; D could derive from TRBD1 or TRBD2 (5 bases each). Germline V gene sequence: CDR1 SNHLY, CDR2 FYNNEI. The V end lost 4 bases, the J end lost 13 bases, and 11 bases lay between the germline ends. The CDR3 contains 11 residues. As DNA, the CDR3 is TGTGCCAGCAGTGGGGACCCGCCCCAGTTCTTC. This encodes CASSGDPPQFF.

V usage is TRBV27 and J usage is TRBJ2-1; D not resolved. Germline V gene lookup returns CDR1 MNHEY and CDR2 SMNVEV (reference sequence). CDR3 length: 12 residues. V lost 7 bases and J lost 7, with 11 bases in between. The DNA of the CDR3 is TGTGCCAGCAAAGTAGGTGGGAATGAGCAGTTCTTC. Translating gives CASKVGGNEQFF.

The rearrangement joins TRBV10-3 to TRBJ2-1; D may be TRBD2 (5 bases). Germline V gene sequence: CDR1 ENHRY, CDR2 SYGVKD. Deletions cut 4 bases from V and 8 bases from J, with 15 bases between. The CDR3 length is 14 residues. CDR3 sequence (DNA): TGTGCCATCAGTGTATCAGCGGAGGTCGATGAGCAGTTCTTC. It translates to CAISVSAEVDEQFF.

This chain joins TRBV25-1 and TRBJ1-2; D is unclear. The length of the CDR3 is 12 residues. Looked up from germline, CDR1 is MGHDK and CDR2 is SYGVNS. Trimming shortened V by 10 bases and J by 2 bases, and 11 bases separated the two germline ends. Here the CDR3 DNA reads TGTGCCACGCGCGACTCCAACTATGGCTACACCTTC. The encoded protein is CATRDSNYGYTF.

CDR3 DNA sequence: TGCGCCAGCAGCTTGGATAGGGAGCAGTACTTC. Translating it yields CASSLDREQYF. The rearrangement uses TRBV5-1 and TRBJ2-7; no definite D call. Trimming stripped 0 bases from V and 7 bases from J, with 5 bases between. Germline loops: CDR1 SGHRS, CDR2 YFSETQ. This CDR3 has 11 amino acids. The full variable domain, rest sourced from reference TRBV5-1 and TRBJ2-7, is KAGVTQTPRYLIKTRGQQVTLSCSPISGHRSVSWYQQTPGQGLQFLFEYFSETQRNKGNFPGRFSGRQFSNSRSEMNVSTLELGDSALYLCASSLDREQYFGPGTRLTVT.

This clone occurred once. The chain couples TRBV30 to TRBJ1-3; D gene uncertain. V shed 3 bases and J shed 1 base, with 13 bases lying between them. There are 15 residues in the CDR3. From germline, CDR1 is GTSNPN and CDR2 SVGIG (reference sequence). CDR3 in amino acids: CAWRRTSGSGNTIYF. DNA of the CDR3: TGTGCCTGGAGGCGGACCTCCGGATCTGGAAACACCATATATTTT.

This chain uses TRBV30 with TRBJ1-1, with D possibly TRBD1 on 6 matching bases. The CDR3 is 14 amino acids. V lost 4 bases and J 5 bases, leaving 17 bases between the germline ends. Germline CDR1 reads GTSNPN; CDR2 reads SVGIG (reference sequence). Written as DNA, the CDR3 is TGTGCCTGGAAGAACAGCCCGAGGGGGACTGAAGCTTTCTTT. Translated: CAWKNSPRGTEAFF.

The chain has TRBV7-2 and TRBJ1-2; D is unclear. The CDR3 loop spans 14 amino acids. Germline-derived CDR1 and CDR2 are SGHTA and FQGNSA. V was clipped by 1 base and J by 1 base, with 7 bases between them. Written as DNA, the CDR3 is TGTGCCAGCAGCTTAGATCGTCTTAACTATGGCTACACCTTC. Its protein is CASSLDRLNYGYTF.

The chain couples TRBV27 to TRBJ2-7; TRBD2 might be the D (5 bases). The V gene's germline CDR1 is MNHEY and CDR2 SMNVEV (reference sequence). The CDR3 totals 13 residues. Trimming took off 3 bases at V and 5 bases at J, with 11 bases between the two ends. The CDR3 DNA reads TGTGCCAGCAGTTTTTTGCCGGGGAACGAGCAGTACTTC. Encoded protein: CASSFLPGNEQYF.

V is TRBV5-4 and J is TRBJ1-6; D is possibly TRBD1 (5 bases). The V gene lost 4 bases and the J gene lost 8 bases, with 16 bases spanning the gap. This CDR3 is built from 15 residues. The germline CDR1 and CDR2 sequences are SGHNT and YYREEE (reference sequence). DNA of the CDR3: TGTGCCAGCAGCGCAGGGTCAGGGTCAGATTCACCCCTCCACTTT. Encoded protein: CASSAGSGSDSPLHF.

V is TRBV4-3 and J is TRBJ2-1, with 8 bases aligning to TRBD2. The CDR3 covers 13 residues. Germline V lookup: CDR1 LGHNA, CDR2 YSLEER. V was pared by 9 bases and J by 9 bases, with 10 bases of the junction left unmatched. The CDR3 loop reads CARDRGGCSEQFF. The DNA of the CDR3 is TGCGCCAGAGACCGGGGGGGTTGTAGTGAGCAGTTCTTC.

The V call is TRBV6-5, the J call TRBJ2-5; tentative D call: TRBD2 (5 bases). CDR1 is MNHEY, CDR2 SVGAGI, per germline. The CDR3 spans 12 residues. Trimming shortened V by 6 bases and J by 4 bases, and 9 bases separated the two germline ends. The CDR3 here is CASSEGGETQYF. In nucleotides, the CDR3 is TGTGCCAGCAGCGAGGGTGGAGAGACCCAGTACTTC.

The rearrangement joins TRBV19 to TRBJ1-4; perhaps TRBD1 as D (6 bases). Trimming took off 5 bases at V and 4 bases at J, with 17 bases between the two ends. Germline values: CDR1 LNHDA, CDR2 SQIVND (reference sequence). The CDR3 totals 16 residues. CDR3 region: CASSPRLGAYNEKLFF. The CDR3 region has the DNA TGTGCCAGTAGTCCGCGGTTGGGGGCTTATAATGAAAAACTGTTTTTT.

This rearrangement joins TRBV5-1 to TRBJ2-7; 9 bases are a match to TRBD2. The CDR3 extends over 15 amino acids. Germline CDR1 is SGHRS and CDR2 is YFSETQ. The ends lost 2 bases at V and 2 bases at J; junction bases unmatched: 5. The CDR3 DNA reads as TGCGCCAGCAGCTTATATAGCGGGGGCCCCTACGAGCAGTACTTC. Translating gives CASSLYSGGPYEQYF. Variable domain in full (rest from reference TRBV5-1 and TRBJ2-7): KAGVTQTPRYLIKTRGQQVTLSCSPISGHRSVSWYQQTPGQGLQFLFEYFSETQRNKGNFPGRFSGRQFSNSRSEMNVSTLELGDSALYLCASSLYSGGPYEQYFGPGTRLTVT.

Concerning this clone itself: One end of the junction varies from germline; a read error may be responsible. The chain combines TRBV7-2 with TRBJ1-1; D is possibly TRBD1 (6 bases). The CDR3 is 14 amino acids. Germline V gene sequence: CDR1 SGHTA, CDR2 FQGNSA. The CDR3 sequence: CASRLDRRPTEAFF. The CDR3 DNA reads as TGTGCCAGCAGGTTAGACAGGCGGCCCACTGAAGCTTTCTTT.

Here the CDR3 DNA reads TGTGCCAGCAGCTCGGGACACCTTAGGACCGGGGAGCTGTTTTTT. Protein sequence: CASSSGHLRTGELFF. This sequence joins TRBV7-2 and TRBJ2-2; the D gene is possibly TRBD1 (6 bases). Germline V gene lookup returns CDR1 SGHTA and CDR2 FQGNSA. The germline V and J ends were trimmed by 4 bases and 5 bases, with 14 bases remaining between them. The CDR3 covers 15 residues. Together with reference TRBV7-2 and TRBJ2-2, the CDR3 gives the full variable domain: GAGVSQSPSNKVTEKGKDVELRCDPISGHTALYWYRQSLGQGLEFLIYFQGNSAPDKSGLPSDRFSAERTGGSVSTLTIQRTQQEDSAVYLCASSSGHLRTGELFFGEGSRLTVL.